Presented here are 8 T cell receptor beta chains from one specimen sequenced in a study of identical twins. In TCRdb, the 5' RACE reads were re-called with MiXCR into one record per CDR3 protein. The table shows 400,000 to 600,000 distinct CDR3 sequences, with 20% to 25% occurring only once. These same records also appear under a second study, on yellow fever vaccine responses in identical twins.

Sequencing was done on a sample of CD4+ T cells sorted from blood. The source of these receptors is a woman younger than 30 in good health.

This clonotype has more than one count but fewer than ten. The V call is TRBV4-1, the J call TRBJ2-4; 8 bases match TRBD1. V lost 6 bases to trimming and J lost 7 bases; unmatched junction nucleotides: 8. The CDR3 is made up of 14 amino acids. Looked up from germline, CDR1 is MGHRA and CDR2 is YSYEKL. The CDR3 coding sequence is TGCGCCAGCAGTATCGACAGGGGTTGGAACATTCAGTACTTC. Its protein product is CASSIDRGWNIQYF.

This clonotype showed up just a few times. This chain uses TRBV20-1 with TRBJ1-4, with unresolved D. Trimming took 0 bases from V and 0 from J, leaving 5 bases between them. Germline V gene data show CDR1 as DFQATT and CDR2 as SNEGSKA (reference sequence). This CDR3 region has 14 residues. CDR3 coding DNA: TGCAGTGCTAGAGAAGATGCAACTAATGAAAAACTGTTTTTT. Amino acid sequence: CSAREDATNEKLFF.

The CDR3 loop is CASSLSGVWYEQFF. The DNA for the CDR3 is TGTGCCAGCAGCTTAAGCGGGGTCTGGTATGAGCAGTTCTTC. The J gene is TRBJ2-1, the V gene TRBV7-9; 7 bases are a match to TRBD2. The CDR3 totals 14 residues. CDR1 is SEHNR, CDR2 FQNEAQ, per germline (reference sequence). The J segment lost 8 bases and the V segment lost 2 bases, leaving 6 bases of the junction unmatched.

The chain uses TRBV12-3 or TRBV12-4 and TRBJ1-1; D is perhaps TRBD1 (6 bases). This CDR3 has 12 amino acids. The V end lost 4 bases, the J end lost 10 bases, and 13 bases lay between the germline ends. The CDR3 DNA reads as TGTGCCAGCAGTTACGGACAGAGGGGAGCTTTCTTT. This sequence encodes CASSYGQRGAFF.

The V call is TRBV3-1, the J call TRBJ2-1, with 9 bases matching TRBD2. The CDR3 totals 15 residues. Trimming at V came to 5 bases and at J to 10 bases, leaving 12 bases not matched to a gene. Germline V gives CDR1 LGHDT, CDR2 YNNKEL (reference sequence). The chain's CDR3 is CASSYPLAGFWEQFF. Here the CDR3 DNA reads TGTGCCAGCAGCTATCCCCTAGCGGGATTTTGGGAGCAGTTCTTC.

The chain carries TRBV5-1 and TRBJ2-1, with 7 bases that match TRBD2. With 0 bases clipped from V and 6 bases from J, the junction kept 12 bases outside the gene matches. The CDR3 covers 17 residues. Germline values: CDR1 SGHRS, CDR2 YFSETQ. The CDR3 is CASSLGWTGGGRNEQFF. CDR3 bases: TGCGCCAGCAGCTTGGGGTGGACGGGAGGAGGTCGCAATGAGCAGTTCTTC.

The rearrangement joins TRBV7-9 to TRBJ2-7; D not certain. V shed 10 bases and J shed 4 bases, with 11 bases lying between them. Germline assignment: CDR1 SEHNR and CDR2 FQNEAQ (reference sequence). This CDR3 region has 11 residues. CDR3 DNA: TGTGCCACCGGCCCGATTTACGAGCAGTACTTC. Amino acids: CATGPIYEQYF. The complete variable domain, with remaining parts taken from reference TRBV7-9 and TRBJ2-7, reads DTGVSQNPRHKITKRGQNVTFRCDPISEHNRLYWYRQTLGQGPEFLTYFQNEAQLEKSRLLSDRFSAERPKGSFSTLEIQRTEQGDSAMYLCATGPIYEQYFGPGTRLTVT.

This clonotype was counted a few times. This chain uses TRBV7-7 with TRBJ2-2; 9 bases align to TRBD1. Germline CDR1 SSHAT, CDR2 FNYEAQ (reference sequence). Unmatched junction bases numbered 4, after V lost 9 bases and J lost 2 bases. The CDR3 is made up of 14 amino acids. CDR3 loop: CASGDRANTGELFF. The CDR3 DNA sequence: TGTGCCAGTGGGGACAGGGCCAACACCGGGGAGCTGTTTTTT.